The TCR beta chain described here comes from a study of blood T cell repertoires in COVID-19. Method: immunoSEQ multiplex PCR; TCRdb's copy keeps in-frame clones and lacks some. This repertoire shows approximately 250,000 clones, around 82% found once; its top ten account for roughly 8.6%. The V end lost 5 bases, the J end lost 2 bases, and 13 bases lay between the germline ends. Germline CDR1 is SGHKS and CDR2 is YYEKEE (reference sequence). CDR3 size: 14 residues. The specimen was peripheral blood. The TCR was taken from a human donor in a cohort sampled during active COVID-19. The chain is built from TRBV5-5 and TRBJ1-1, with a weak D call TRBD1 (6 bases). This chain's CDR3 is CASRLDSLNTEAFF. The CDR3 DNA follows: TGTGCCAGCAGACTGGACAGCTTAAACACTGAAGCTTTCTTT.